This T cell receptor (beta chain) was documented in a study of shared clonotypes between healthy human individuals. CDR1 is SEHNR and CDR2 is FQNEAQ in the germline V gene (reference sequence). This CDR3 has 16 amino acids. V lost 3 bases to trimming and J lost 6 bases; unmatched junction nucleotides: 8. Libraries were prepared by immunoSEQ multiplex PCR; TCRdb keeps only in-frame clonotypes and omits some of them. The repertoire consists of some 1.5 million clones, with about 98% occurring once and the leading ten covering about 0.4%. The source of this sequence is a man aged 30-40 years in good health. J is TRBJ2-2 and V is TRBV7-9; 9 nucleotides line up with TRBD1. The sample consisted of naive CD4+ T cells sorted from blood. Subset of the sample: CD45RA+ positively selected. CDR3 coding DNA: TGTGCCAGCAGCTTGGGGACAGGGTCTCCTTCCGGGGAGCTGTTTTTT. Residues: CASSLGTGSPSGELFF.